What follows is one T cell receptor beta chain and its context. Its antigen has not been determined. Base qualities are missing; no much larger clone stands one base away. The CDR3 sequence holds 15 residues, the cysteine and phenylalanine included. Just CDR3 DNA is preserved here, 45 bases in frame from base 1. The entry originates in a study of control samples from healthy donors and cancer patients (TCRdb year 2020). The library was obtained by the immunoSEQ multiplex PCR assay. The source is immuneACCESS, and TCRdb retained only in-frame sequences with V and J called. Part of the clones is not carried over; for the studies checked, unresolved V genes explain less than half of this, and the remainder is unexplained. The sample table contains 85,000 to 120,000 clones; only one count was recorded for roughly 94% of them. The top ten constitute 2% to 3% of the sample.

The V and J genes are TRBV12-1 and TRBJ1-3. TRBV12-1 is designated a pseudogene. The sequenced sample consisted of blood. The clonotype originates from a woman under 30 in good health. The DNA sequence is as follows: TGTGCCAGCAGCTGGGGACGGCACTCTGGAAACACCATATATTTT. Protein translation: CASSWGRHSGNTIYF.